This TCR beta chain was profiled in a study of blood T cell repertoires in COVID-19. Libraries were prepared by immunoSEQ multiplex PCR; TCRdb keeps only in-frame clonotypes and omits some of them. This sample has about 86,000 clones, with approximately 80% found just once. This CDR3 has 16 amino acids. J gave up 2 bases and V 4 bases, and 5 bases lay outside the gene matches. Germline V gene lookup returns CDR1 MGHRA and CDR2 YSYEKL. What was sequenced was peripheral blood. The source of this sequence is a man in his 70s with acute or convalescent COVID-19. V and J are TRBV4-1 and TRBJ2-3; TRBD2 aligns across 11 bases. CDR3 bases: TGCGCCAGCAGCCGATCTAGCGGGGGGTTCACAGATACGCAGTATTTT. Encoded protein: CASSRSSGGFTDTQYF.